The 12 T cell receptor beta chains reported below all come from one sample, sequenced in a study of OX40 agonist ivuxolimab in advanced cancers. Only in-frame clones appear in the TCRdb table, and some are missing; sequencing was by immunoSEQ multiplex PCR. The sample lists tens of thousands of clones; around 79% were seen once. Sequencing was performed on CD4+ or CD8+ T cells sorted from blood, taken in a trial of the OX40 agonist ivuxolimab. These receptors were collected from an adult with an advanced solid tumor such as melanoma, head and neck, liver or kidney cancer.

This clone was found a few times. V is TRBV7-9 and J is TRBJ2-1, with 11 bases matching TRBD1. CDR1 and CDR2 (germline): SEHNR, FQNEAQ (reference sequence). The CDR3 spans 15 residues. The V segment lost 6 bases and the J segment 8 bases; nucleotides outside the gene matches: 9. The CDR3 DNA follows: TGTGCCAGCAGGCCCGGGGACAGGGGGTTGGATGAGCAGTTCTTC. This translates into CASRPGDRGLDEQFF.

This chain links TRBV6-1 with TRBJ2-5, with 7 bases aligning to TRBD2. The germline V gene has CDR1 MNHNS and CDR2 SASEGT. This CDR3 is 15 amino acids long. Trimming cost V 5 bases and J 5 bases; bases outside gene matches: 11. The CDR3 nucleotides read TGTGCCAGCAGTCAGGGTGGGGGGGTCTTGGAGACCCAGTACTTC. Protein product: CASSQGGGVLETQYF.

The rearrangement joins TRBV28 to TRBJ2-5; D not resolved. This CDR3 comprises 11 residues. V lost 6 bases and J lost 3, with 5 bases in between. CDR1 MDHEN and CDR2 SYDVKM come from the germline V gene. As DNA, the CDR3 is TGTGCCAGCAGCATAAAAGAGACCCAGTACTTC. Residues: CASSIKETQYF.

J is TRBJ2-2 and V is TRBV6-5, with D tentatively TRBD2 (6 bases). V was shortened by 2 bases and J by 4 bases, with 8 bases between the two germline ends. The germline V gene has CDR1 MNHEY and CDR2 SVGAGI. The CDR3 spans 14 residues. CDR3 in amino acids: CASSYGGSTGELFF. DNA for the CDR3: TGTGCCAGCAGTTACGGAGGGTCCACCGGGGAGCTGTTTTTT.

Only one count was recorded for this clone. The CDR3 loop reads CASSSGSNQPQHF. Written as DNA, the CDR3 is TGTGCCAGCAGTTCAGGTAGCAATCAGCCCCAGCATTTT. This sequence joins TRBV9 and TRBJ1-5; no definite D call. Per the germline V gene, CDR1 is SGDLS and CDR2 is YYNGEE. The CDR3 runs to 13 residues. The ends were cut back, 5 bases at V and 0 bases at J, with 6 bases in the middle.

The chain has TRBV16 and TRBJ2-1, with TRBD2 identical over 7 bases. The CDR3 sequence is 12 residues long. From germline, CDR1 is KGHSY and CDR2 FQNENV. Unmatched junction bases numbered 5, after V lost 0 bases and J lost 15 bases. In nucleotides, the CDR3 is TGTGCCAGCAGCCAATCCGGCGGGGGACGGTTCTTC. Translated: CASSQSGGGRFF.

The chain has TRBV10-3 and TRBJ2-7; D uncertain. From germline, CDR1 is ENHRY and CDR2 SYGVKD. Trimming cost V 8 bases and J 0 bases, with 11 bases left between them. This CDR3 region has 13 residues. The CDR3, as DNA: TGTGCCATCCGCCGGAACAGCTCCTACGAGCAGTACTTC. As protein: CAIRRNSSYEQYF.

CDR3 sequence reads: CASTANRGGGPQETQYF. CDR3 coding DNA: TGTGCCAGCACCGCCAACCGGGGGGGAGGCCCCCAAGAGACCCAGTACTTC. The genes are TRBV9 and TRBJ2-5; 8 bases fit TRBD2. The V gene end was trimmed by 6 bases and the J gene end by 1 base; junction bases not matched to a gene: 14. This CDR3 region has 17 residues. Germline CDR1 and CDR2: SGDLS and YYNGEE.

The V and J genes are TRBV19 and TRBJ2-7; 8 nucleotides line up with TRBD1. Germline CDR1 is LNHDA and CDR2 is SQIVND (reference sequence). CDR3 length: 14 residues. J lost 1 base, V lost 5 bases, and 4 bases had no gene match. The chain's CDR3 is CASSLGQGSYEQYF. The CDR3 DNA sequence: TGTGCCAGTAGTCTCGGACAGGGTTCCTACGAGCAGTACTTC.

The chain links TRBV9 to TRBJ2-3; maybe TRBD2 (5 bases). The CDR3 extends over 14 amino acids. V was trimmed by 0 bases and J by 2 bases, leaving 7 bases between them. Germline V gene lookup returns CDR1 SGDLS and CDR2 YYNGEE. For the CDR3, the DNA is TGTGCCAGCAGCGTAGAAGGACTCACAGATACGCAGTATTTT. Protein sequence: CASSVEGLTDTQYF. Complete variable domain (other parts from reference TRBV9 and TRBJ2-3): DSGVTQTPKHLITATGQRVTLRCSPRSGDLSVYWYQQSLDQGLQFLIQYYNGEERAKGNILERFSAQQFPDLHSELNLSSLELGDSALYFCASSVEGLTDTQYFGPGTRLTVL.

J is TRBJ1-2 and V is TRBV11-2; TRBD1 might be the D (5 bases). Germline values: CDR1 SGHAT, CDR2 FQNNGV. Trimming cost V 7 bases and J 4 bases, with 19 bases left between them. There are 15 residues in the CDR3. The CDR3 loop reads CASKVWSQVAYGYTF. The CDR3 coding sequence is TGTGCCAGCAAGGTATGGTCACAGGTCGCCTATGGCTACACCTTC.

V is TRBV10-3 and J is TRBJ2-7; a possible D gene is TRBD1 (5 bases). The CDR3 is 16 residues long. Germline CDR1 is ENHRY and CDR2 is SYGVKD. Deletions cut 2 bases from V and 2 bases from J, with 16 bases between. The CDR3 coding sequence is TGTGCCATCAGTGAGGAGGTACAACAGGTCACCTACGAGCAGTACTTC. Its protein product is CAISEEVQQVTYEQYF.